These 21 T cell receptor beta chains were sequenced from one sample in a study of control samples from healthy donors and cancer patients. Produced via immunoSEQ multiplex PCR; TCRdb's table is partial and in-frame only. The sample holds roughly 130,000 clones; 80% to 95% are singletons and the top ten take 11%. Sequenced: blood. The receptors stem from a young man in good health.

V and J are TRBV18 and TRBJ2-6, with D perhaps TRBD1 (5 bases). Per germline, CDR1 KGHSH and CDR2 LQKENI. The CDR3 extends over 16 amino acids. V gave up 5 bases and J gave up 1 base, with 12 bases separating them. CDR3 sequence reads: CASSGAGRSGANVLTF. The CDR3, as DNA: TGTGCCAGCTCAGGGGCAGGGCGATCTGGGGCCAACGTCCTGACTTTC.

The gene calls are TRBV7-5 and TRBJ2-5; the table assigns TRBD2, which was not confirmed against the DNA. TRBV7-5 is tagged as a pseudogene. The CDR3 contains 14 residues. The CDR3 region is CARVGGRSLETQYF. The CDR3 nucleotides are TGTGCCAGAGTCGGCGGGCGCAGCTTAGAGACCCAGTACTTC.

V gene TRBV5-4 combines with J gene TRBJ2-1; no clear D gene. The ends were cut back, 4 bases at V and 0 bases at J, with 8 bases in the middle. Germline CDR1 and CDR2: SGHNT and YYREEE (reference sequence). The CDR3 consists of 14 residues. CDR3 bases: TGTGCCAGCAGCCCCGACCACTCCTACAATGAGCAGTTCTTC. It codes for CASSPDHSYNEQFF.

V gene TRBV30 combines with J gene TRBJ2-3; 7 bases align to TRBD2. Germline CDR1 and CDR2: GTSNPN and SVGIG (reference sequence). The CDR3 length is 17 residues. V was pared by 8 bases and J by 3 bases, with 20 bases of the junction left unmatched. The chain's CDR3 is CARGASPGLQRTDTQYF. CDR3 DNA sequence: TGTGCCCGCGGGGCTTCTCCGGGACTACAACGGACAGATACGCAGTATTTT.

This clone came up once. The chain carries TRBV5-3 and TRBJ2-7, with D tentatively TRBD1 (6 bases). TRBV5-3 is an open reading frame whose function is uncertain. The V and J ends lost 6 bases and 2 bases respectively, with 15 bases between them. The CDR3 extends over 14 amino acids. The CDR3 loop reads CARNKGQTTYEQYF. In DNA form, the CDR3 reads TGTGCCAGAAACAAAGGACAGACAACCTACGAGCAGTACTTC.

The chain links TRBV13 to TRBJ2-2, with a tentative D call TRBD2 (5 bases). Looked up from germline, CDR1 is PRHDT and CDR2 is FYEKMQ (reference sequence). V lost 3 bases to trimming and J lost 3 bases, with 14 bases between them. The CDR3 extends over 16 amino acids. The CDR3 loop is CASSFGVQEYTGELFF. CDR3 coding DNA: TGTGCCAGCAGCTTCGGGGTCCAGGAGTACACCGGGGAGCTGTTTTTT.

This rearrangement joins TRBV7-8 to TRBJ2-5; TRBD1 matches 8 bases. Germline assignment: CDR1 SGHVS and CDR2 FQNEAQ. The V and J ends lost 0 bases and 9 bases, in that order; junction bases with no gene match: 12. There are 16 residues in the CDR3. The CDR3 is CASSLAGGQGVGPQYF. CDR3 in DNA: TGTGCCAGCAGCTTAGCGGGCGGACAGGGAGTAGGGCCCCAGTACTTC. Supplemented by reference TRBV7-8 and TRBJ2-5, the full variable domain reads GAGVSQSPRYKVAKRGQDVALRCDPISGHVSLFWYQQALGQGPEFLTYFQNEAQLDKSGLPSDRFFAERPEGSVSTLKIQRTQQEDSAVYLCASSLAGGQGVGPQYFGPGTRLLVL.

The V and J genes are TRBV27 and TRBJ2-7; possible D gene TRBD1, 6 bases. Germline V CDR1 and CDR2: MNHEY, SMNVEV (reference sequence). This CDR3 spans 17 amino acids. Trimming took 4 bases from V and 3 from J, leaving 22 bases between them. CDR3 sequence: CASSSVPGTPTYYEQYF. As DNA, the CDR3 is TGTGCCAGCAGTTCCGTGCCCGGGACACCGACCTACTACGAGCAGTACTTC.

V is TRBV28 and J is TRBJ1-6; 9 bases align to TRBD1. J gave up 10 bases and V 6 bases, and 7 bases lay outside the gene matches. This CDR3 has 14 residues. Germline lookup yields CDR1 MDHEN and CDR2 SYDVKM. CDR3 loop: CASRPGQGGSPLHF. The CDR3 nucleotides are TGTGCCAGCAGACCGGGACAGGGAGGCTCACCCCTCCACTTT. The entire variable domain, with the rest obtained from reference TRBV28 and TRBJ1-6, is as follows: DVKVTQSSRYLVKRTGEKVFLECVQDMDHENMFWYRQDPGLGLRLIYFSYDVKMKEKGDIPEGYSVSREKKERFSLILESASTNQTSMYLCASRPGQGGSPLHFGNGTRLTVT.

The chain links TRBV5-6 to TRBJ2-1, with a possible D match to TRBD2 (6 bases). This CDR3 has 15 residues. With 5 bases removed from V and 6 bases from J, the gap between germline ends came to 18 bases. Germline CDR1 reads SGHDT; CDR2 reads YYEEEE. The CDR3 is CASRSRAGRGNEQFF. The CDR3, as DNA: TGTGCCAGCAGGTCGAGAGCGGGTCGGGGCAATGAGCAGTTCTTC.

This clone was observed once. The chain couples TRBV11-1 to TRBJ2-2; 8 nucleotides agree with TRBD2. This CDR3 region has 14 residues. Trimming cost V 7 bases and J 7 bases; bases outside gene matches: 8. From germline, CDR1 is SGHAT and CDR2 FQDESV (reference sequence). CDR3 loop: CASNTGTRVGELFF. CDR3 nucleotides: TGTGCCAGCAACACCGGGACTAGGGTCGGGGAGCTGTTTTTT.

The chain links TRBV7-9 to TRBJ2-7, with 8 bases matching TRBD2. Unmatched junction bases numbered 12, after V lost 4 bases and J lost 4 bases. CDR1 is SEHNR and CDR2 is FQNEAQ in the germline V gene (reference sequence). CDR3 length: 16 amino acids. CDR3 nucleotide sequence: TGTGCCAGCAGCTGGGTCTCACCGGGACTAGTGTACGAGCAGTACTTC. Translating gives CASSWVSPGLVYEQYF.

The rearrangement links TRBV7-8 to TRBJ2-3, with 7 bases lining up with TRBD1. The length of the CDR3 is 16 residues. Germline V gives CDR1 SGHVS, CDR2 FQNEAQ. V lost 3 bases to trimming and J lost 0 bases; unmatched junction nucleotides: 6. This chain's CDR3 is CASSFRGLASTDTQYF. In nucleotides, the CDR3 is TGTGCCAGCAGCTTTAGGGGGCTGGCAAGCACAGATACGCAGTATTTT.

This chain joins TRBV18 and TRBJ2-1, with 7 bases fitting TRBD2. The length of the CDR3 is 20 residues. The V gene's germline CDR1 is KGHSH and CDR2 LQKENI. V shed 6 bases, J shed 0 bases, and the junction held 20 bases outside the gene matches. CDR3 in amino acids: CASSLRWASGDLSSYNEQFF. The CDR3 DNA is TGTGCCAGCTCCTTACGTTGGGCTAGCGGAGACCTGAGCTCCTACAATGAGCAGTTCTTC.

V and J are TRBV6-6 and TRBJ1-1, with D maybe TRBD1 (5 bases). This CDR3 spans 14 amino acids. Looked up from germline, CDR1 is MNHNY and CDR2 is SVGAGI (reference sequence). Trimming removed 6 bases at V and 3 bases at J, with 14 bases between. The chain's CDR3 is CASSSGFSYTEAFF. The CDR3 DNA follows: TGTGCCAGCAGCTCAGGGTTTTCTTACACTGAAGCTTTCTTT.

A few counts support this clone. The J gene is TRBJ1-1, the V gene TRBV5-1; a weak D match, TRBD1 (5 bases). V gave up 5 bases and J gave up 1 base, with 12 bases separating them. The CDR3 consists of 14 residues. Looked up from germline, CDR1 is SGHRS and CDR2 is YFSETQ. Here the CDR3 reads CASSPWGTNTEAFF. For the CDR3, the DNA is TGCGCCAGCAGTCCGTGGGGGACGAACACTGAAGCTTTCTTT.

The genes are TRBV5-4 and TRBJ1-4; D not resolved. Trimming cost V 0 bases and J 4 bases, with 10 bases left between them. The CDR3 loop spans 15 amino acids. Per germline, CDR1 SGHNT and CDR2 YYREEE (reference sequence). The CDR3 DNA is TGTGCCAGCAGCTTGGAGCCGGGTAATAATGAAAAACTGTTTTTT. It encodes CASSLEPGNNEKLFF.

The CDR3 nucleotides read TGTGCCAGCAGCGATAACACTGAAGCTTTCTTT. Translating it yields CASSDNTEAFF. The V call is TRBV25-1, the J call TRBJ1-1; D is unclear. Trimming took off 6 bases at V and 2 bases at J, with 4 bases between the two ends. This CDR3 spans 11 amino acids. Germline V gives CDR1 MGHDK, CDR2 SYGVNS.

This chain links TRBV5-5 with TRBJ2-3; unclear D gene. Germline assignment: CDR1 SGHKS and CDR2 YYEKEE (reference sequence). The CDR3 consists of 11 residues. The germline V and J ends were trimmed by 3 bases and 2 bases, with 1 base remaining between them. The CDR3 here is CASSYTDTQYF. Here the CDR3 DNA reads TGTGCCAGCAGCTACACAGATACGCAGTATTTT.

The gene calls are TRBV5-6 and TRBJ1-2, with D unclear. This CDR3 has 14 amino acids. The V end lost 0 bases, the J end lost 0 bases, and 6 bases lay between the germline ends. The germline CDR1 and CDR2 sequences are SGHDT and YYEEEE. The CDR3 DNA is TGTGCCAGCAGCTTGGGATCTTCTAACTATGGCTACACCTTC. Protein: CASSLGSSNYGYTF. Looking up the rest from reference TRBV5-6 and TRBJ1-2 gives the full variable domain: DAGVTQSPTHLIKTRGQQVTLRCSPKSGHDTVSWYQQALGQGPQFIFQYYEEEERQRGNFPDRFSGHQFPNYSSELNVNALLLGDSALYLCASSLGSSNYGYTFGSGTRLTVV.

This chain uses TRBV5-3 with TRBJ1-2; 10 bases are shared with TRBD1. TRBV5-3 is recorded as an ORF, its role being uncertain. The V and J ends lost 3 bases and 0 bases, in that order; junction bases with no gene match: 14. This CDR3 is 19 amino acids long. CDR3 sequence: CARSSLNAGQGIPNYGYTF. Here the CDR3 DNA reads TGTGCCAGAAGCTCGCTGAATGCGGGACAGGGGATACCTAACTATGGCTACACCTTC.